This T cell receptor (beta chain) derives from a study of blood T cell repertoires in COVID-19. Overall study context: Some COVID-19 samples were acute and others convalescent; all came from the United States, Italy and Spain. Sample material is recorded as cDNA or gDNA derived from T cells, B-cell-depleted T cells, or PBMCs.

Per the original data handling: Estimates of nucleated cell counts were drawn from the amplification of reference gene primers. The repertoire was sequenced with immunoSEQ multiplex PCR; TCRdb's copy has only in-frame clones and lacks some. The V and J calls and the clone size are those of that table, but D and trimming were determined from the DNA. The repertoire holds about 200,000 clones, with 70% to 90% as singletons. This CDR3 contains 14 residues. The germline V gene encodes CDR1 MNHEY and CDR2 SVGAGI. The V and J ends lost 4 bases and 6 bases, in that order; junction bases with no gene match: 6.

This chain connects TRBV6-5 to TRBJ2-1; 7 bases are a match to TRBD1. The TCR sequence derives from a woman aged 40 to 50 who had recovered from COVID-19. Sample: peripheral blood. The CDR3 sequence: CASSSPGQLNEQFF. Written as DNA, the CDR3 is TGTGCCAGCAGTTCTCCGGGACAGCTCAATGAGCAGTTCTTC.